What follows are 32 T cell receptor beta chains derived from one specimen sequenced in a study of PD-1 blockade in classical Hodgkin lymphoma. The table came from immunoSEQ multiplex PCR; TCRdb's copy has only in-frame clones and leaves some out. The top ten clones hold roughly 29% of a sample with about 7,200 clones, roughly four fifths of them seen once. The time point was: cycle 4 day 1 (C4D1), after 5 to 7 weeks of nivolumab. All the patients suffered relapse after autologous stem cell transplantation, and brentuximab vedotin exposure differed. Source: peripheral blood mononuclear cells (PBMCs), taken before the fourth cycle of nivolumab. These receptor sequences come from a human donor with classical Hodgkin lymphoma.

The chain links TRBV7-9 to TRBJ2-3; D not resolved. The germline V gene has CDR1 SEHNR and CDR2 FQNEAQ (reference sequence). Trimming took 6 bases from V and 6 from J, leaving 10 bases between them. The CDR3 totals 12 residues. Here the CDR3 reads CASRLGWDTQYF. The CDR3 region has the DNA TGTGCCAGCAGGCTAGGGTGGGATACGCAGTATTTT.

This chain joins TRBV10-3 and TRBJ2-7; TRBD1 matches at 7 bases. Germline CDR1 and CDR2: ENHRY and SYGVKD. Trimming at V came to 7 bases and at J to 3 bases, leaving 9 bases not matched to a gene. The CDR3 sequence is 14 residues long. CDR3 sequence reads: CAIKQGSGGYEQYF. CDR3 bases: TGTGCCATCAAACAGGGGAGTGGGGGCTACGAGCAGTACTTC.

This chain uses TRBV7-8 with TRBJ2-5; D possibly corresponds to TRBD2 (5 bases). Trimming removed 5 bases from V and 5 bases from J, with 15 bases in between. The CDR3 is 14 amino acids. Per germline, CDR1 SGHVS and CDR2 FQNEAQ. The CDR3 DNA sequence: TGTGCCAGCAGCCTCAGCTACCCGGGGGAGACCCAGTACTTC. This sequence encodes CASSLSYPGETQYF.

The V call is TRBV18, the J call TRBJ2-7, with TRBD2 matching 8 bases. Germline-derived CDR1 and CDR2 are KGHSH and LQKENI. Trimming at V came to 3 bases and at J to 6 bases, leaving 4 bases not matched to a gene. This CDR3 has 13 amino acids. The CDR3 sequence: CASSPFGGGEQYF. Written as DNA, the CDR3 is TGTGCCAGCTCACCCTTCGGGGGGGGCGAGCAGTACTTC.

This rearrangement joins TRBV6-5 to TRBJ2-4; TRBD1 is a possible D gene (6 bases). Germline CDR1 MNHEY, CDR2 SVGAGI. The V end lost 6 bases, the J end lost 7 bases, and 13 bases lay between the germline ends. The CDR3 runs 13 residues. The CDR3 region is CASRWGPSNIQYF. The CDR3 region has the DNA TGTGCCAGCAGATGGGGGCCATCGAACATTCAGTACTTC.

The chain is built from TRBV13 and TRBJ2-2, with 7 nucleotides matching TRBD2. Losses at the gene ends were 8 bases for V and 1 base for J; bases not matched to a gene: 10. The CDR3 has 16 amino acids. In germline, CDR1 is PRHDT, CDR2 FYEKMQ (reference sequence). CDR3 region: CASVPSAGENTGELFF. In DNA, the CDR3 is TGTGCCAGCGTGCCCAGTGCGGGGGAGAACACCGGGGAGCTGTTTTTT.

The chain couples TRBV6-5 to TRBJ2-7; no clear D gene. Germline CDR1 is MNHEY and CDR2 is SVGAGI. Trimming cost V 5 bases and J 1 base, with 12 bases left between them. The CDR3 is made up of 14 amino acids. The CDR3 sequence: CASSPRTESYEQYF. CDR3 DNA sequence: TGTGCCAGCAGTCCCAGGACGGAGTCCTACGAGCAGTACTTC.

In its sample, this clone was seen a few times. The gene calls are TRBV6-1 and TRBJ2-3; 8 nucleotides align to TRBD2. This CDR3 has 15 residues. Trimming removed 4 bases from V and 5 bases from J; junction bases left unmatched: 8. CDR1 MNHNS and CDR2 SASEGT come from the germline V gene. Here the CDR3 reads CASSAERGGLDTQYF. The CDR3 DNA sequence: TGTGCCAGCAGTGCGGAACGGGGGGGCCTAGATACGCAGTATTTT.

The chain recombines TRBV28 with TRBJ1-5, with 10 bases identical to TRBD1. V gave up 6 bases and J gave up 4 bases; unmatched junction bases: 6. The CDR3 spans 15 residues. Germline CDR1 and CDR2: MDHEN and SYDVKM. The CDR3 coding sequence is TGTGCCAGCAGACCGACAGGGGGCGATAATCAGCCCCAGCATTTT. Protein product: CASRPTGGDNQPQHF.

This clone has only a few counts. This chain links TRBV18 with TRBJ2-7; TRBD1 agrees at 8 bases. The length of the CDR3 is 15 residues. Germline V gene lookup returns CDR1 KGHSH and CDR2 LQKENI. V shed 3 bases, J shed 0 bases, and the junction held 4 bases outside the gene matches. CDR3 sequence: CASSPMTGASYEQYF. The CDR3 nucleotides are TGTGCCAGCTCACCCATGACAGGGGCCTCCTACGAGCAGTACTTC.

The rearrangement links TRBV7-9 to TRBJ2-2; 9 bases map to TRBD1. The CDR3 covers 16 residues. Trimming cost V 5 bases and J 4 bases; bases outside gene matches: 8. Germline V lookup: CDR1 SEHNR, CDR2 FQNEAQ (reference sequence). This chain's CDR3 is CASSMPGQGFTGELFF. DNA for the CDR3: TGTGCCAGCAGCATGCCGGGACAGGGTTTCACCGGGGAGCTGTTTTTT.

As to this clone: Other DNA sequences in the sample encode the same CDR3. The chain uses TRBV7-2 and TRBJ2-1; perhaps TRBD2 as D (7 bases). Trimming removed 5 bases at V and 7 bases at J, with 27 bases between. Germline CDR1 and CDR2: SGHTA and FQGNSA. This CDR3 is 18 amino acids long. This CDR3 is CASSPERSWGGRVNEQFF. CDR3 in DNA: TGTGCCAGCAGCCCGGAGAGGAGTTGGGGGGGCAGAGTTAATGAGCAGTTCTTC.

This clone was detected only a few times. The chain combines TRBV6-6 with TRBJ1-2; D is ambiguous. In germline, CDR1 is MNHNY, CDR2 SVGAGI (reference sequence). V lost 2 bases and J lost 4, with 8 bases in between. The CDR3 contains 13 residues. The CDR3 sequence is CASSYDRVYGYTF. The CDR3 DNA reads as TGTGCCAGCAGTTACGATCGGGTCTATGGCTACACCTTC.

The chain couples TRBV4-2 to TRBJ1-1; D not resolved. Per the germline V gene, CDR1 is LGHNA and CDR2 is YNFKEQ. V was cut by 0 bases and J by 3 bases, with 11 bases left in between. The CDR3 runs to 15 residues. The CDR3 sequence is CASSQDNLKDTEAFF. The CDR3 nucleotides are TGTGCCAGCAGCCAAGATAACCTGAAAGACACTGAAGCTTTCTTT.

This chain uses TRBV15 with TRBJ1-1, with TRBD1 as a possible D gene (6 bases). Between the trimmed V and J ends, which lost 6 bases and 6 bases, there was a span of 14 bases. This CDR3 contains 13 residues. CDR1 is LNHNV, CDR2 YYDKDF, per germline (reference sequence). CDR3: CATRLQGRPEAFF. CDR3 bases: TGTGCCACCAGGCTACAGGGACGGCCTGAAGCTTTCTTT.

V and J are TRBV10-3 and TRBJ2-7; TRBD1 aligns across 9 bases. After removal of 11 bases from V and 2 bases from J, the junction contained 10 bases not matched to a gene. This CDR3 is built from 14 residues. Germline values: CDR1 ENHRY, CDR2 SYGVKD. CDR3 DNA: TGTGCCGGGGGTCCGGGACAGGGTACCTACGAGCAGTACTTC. Translated: CAGGPGQGTYEQYF.

The V call is TRBV19, the J call TRBJ1-5; D is uncertain. Germline V CDR1 and CDR2: LNHDA, SQIVND (reference sequence). The V and J ends lost 1 base and 0 bases respectively, with 10 bases between them. The CDR3 is 16 amino acids. The CDR3 sequence is CASSIGAMYSNQPQHF. The CDR3 coding sequence is TGTGCCAGTAGTATAGGGGCAATGTATAGCAATCAGCCCCAGCATTTT.

The V gene is TRBV6-5, the J gene TRBJ2-7; D not certain. V gave up 6 bases and J gave up 5 bases, with 5 bases separating them. CDR3 length: 10 residues. Germline V gene lookup returns CDR1 MNHEY and CDR2 SVGAGI. DNA of the CDR3: TGTGCCAGCAGAAACCACGAGCAGTACTTC. Its protein product is CASRNHEQYF.

V gene TRBV6-4 combines with J gene TRBJ2-3, with 11 bases aligning to TRBD2. Trimming took 1 base from V and 2 from J; bases not matched to a gene: 2. The CDR3 loop spans 16 amino acids. The germline V gene encodes CDR1 MRHNA and CDR2 SNTAGT. CDR3: CASSDLAGGPTDTQYF. CDR3 nucleotide sequence: TGTGCCAGCAGTGACTTAGCGGGGGGGCCCACAGATACGCAGTATTTT.

The J gene is TRBJ1-4, the V gene TRBV7-8; D is undetermined. V dropped 5 bases and J dropped 5 bases, with 9 bases sitting between them. CDR1 is SGHVS and CDR2 is FQNEAQ in the germline V gene. The CDR3 spans 13 residues. The CDR3 sequence: CASSPLRNEKLFF. As DNA, the CDR3 is TGTGCCAGCAGCCCCCTAAGGAATGAAAAACTGTTTTTT.

V is TRBV9 and J is TRBJ1-6; D is ambiguous. There are 13 residues in the CDR3. Germline CDR1 reads SGDLS; CDR2 reads YYNGEE. Trimming took off 0 bases at V and 7 bases at J, with 5 bases between the two ends. CDR3 nucleotide sequence: TGTGCCAGCAGCGTAGTTTTGAATTCACCCCTCCACTTT. Its protein is CASSVVLNSPLHF. The variable domain in full, completed from reference TRBV9 and TRBJ1-6, reads DSGVTQTPKHLITATGQRVTLRCSPRSGDLSVYWYQQSLDQGLQFLIQYYNGEERAKGNILERFSAQQFPDLHSELNLSSLELGDSALYFCASSVVLNSPLHFGNGTRLTVT.

This chain uses TRBV6-1 with TRBJ2-7; TRBD2 aligns across 8 bases. The CDR3 covers 12 residues. The germline gives CDR1 MNHNS, CDR2 SASEGT. V lost 7 bases and J lost 5; bases outside the gene matches: 4. The chain's CDR3 is CASTAGGDEQYF. Here the CDR3 DNA reads TGTGCCAGCACCGCCGGGGGGGACGAGCAGTACTTC.

The rearrangement uses TRBV28 and TRBJ1-2; D not certain. The V and J ends lost 2 bases and 4 bases respectively, with 5 bases between them. Germline CDR1 is MDHEN and CDR2 is SYDVKM. The CDR3 has 12 residues. The CDR3: CASSLQPYGYTF. The CDR3 DNA follows: TGTGCCAGCAGTTTACAGCCCTATGGCTACACCTTC.

The chain employs TRBV6-5 and TRBJ2-7; no clear D gene. From germline, CDR1 is MNHEY and CDR2 SVGAGI. The CDR3 length is 13 residues. The V end lost 7 bases, the J end lost 1 base, and 11 bases lay between the germline ends. CDR3: CASTYPGSYEQYF. The CDR3 nucleotides read TGTGCCAGCACCTACCCCGGGTCCTACGAGCAGTACTTC.

The chain uses TRBV18 and TRBJ1-2; D may be TRBD1 (5 bases). V was shortened by 5 bases and J by 2 bases, with 15 bases between the two germline ends. CDR1 is KGHSH and CDR2 is LQKENI in the germline V gene. The CDR3 is 15 residues long. The CDR3 here is CASSTQSGPNYGYTF. CDR3 DNA sequence: TGTGCCAGCTCAACCCAGTCAGGGCCCAACTATGGCTACACCTTC.

The V gene is TRBV10-3, the J gene TRBJ1-3; 9 bases fit TRBD1. The CDR3 has 17 amino acids. The germline V gene encodes CDR1 ENHRY and CDR2 SYGVKD. The V gene end was trimmed by 6 bases and the J gene end by 1 base; junction bases not matched to a gene: 10. CDR3: CAISTIQGAISGNTIYF. The CDR3 bases are TGTGCCATCAGCACTATACAGGGGGCAATATCTGGAAACACCATATATTTT.

This clone was picked up one time. The rearrangement uses TRBV5-1 and TRBJ2-2; D unclear. Germline CDR1 is SGHRS and CDR2 is YFSETQ. This CDR3 contains 12 residues. V was shortened by 5 bases and J by 5 bases, with 7 bases between the two germline ends. CDR3 amino acids: CASSSPTGELFF. For the CDR3, the DNA is TGCGCCAGCAGTTCCCCTACCGGGGAGCTGTTTTTT. The variable domain in full, with the rest retrieved from reference TRBV5-1 and TRBJ2-2, is KAGVTQTPRYLIKTRGQQVTLSCSPISGHRSVSWYQQTPGQGLQFLFEYFSETQRNKGNFPGRFSGRQFSNSRSEMNVSTLELGDSALYLCASSSPTGELFFGEGSRLTVL.

The genes are TRBV28 and TRBJ1-3; D remains unclear. The CDR3 covers 15 residues. Trimming pared 5 bases from V and 0 bases from J, leaving 11 bases between. From germline, CDR1 is MDHEN and CDR2 SYDVKM. DNA for the CDR3: TGTGCCAGCAGTGACCTGACCCTCTCTGGAAACACCATATATTTT. Protein product: CASSDLTLSGNTIYF.

This sequence joins TRBV7-9 and TRBJ1-2; 7 bases map to TRBD1. The V segment lost 7 bases and the J segment 3 bases; nucleotides outside the gene matches: 5. This CDR3 is built from 13 residues. Germline assignment: CDR1 SEHNR and CDR2 FQNEAQ (reference sequence). For the CDR3, the DNA is TGTGCCAGCACCTCTGACAGGGACTATGGCTACACCTTC. Translated: CASTSDRDYGYTF.

V usage is TRBV7-2 and J usage is TRBJ1-5; D uncertain. V gave up 2 bases and J gave up 0 bases, with 5 bases separating them. This CDR3 contains 14 residues. Germline loops: CDR1 SGHTA, CDR2 FQGNSA. The CDR3 DNA sequence: TGTGCCAGCAGCTTATATATTAGCAATCAGCCCCAGCATTTT. The encoded protein is CASSLYISNQPQHF. Full variable domain (remainder filled in from reference TRBV7-2 and TRBJ1-5): GAGVSQSPSNKVTEKGKDVELRCDPISGHTALYWYRQSLGQGLEFLIYFQGNSAPDKSGLPSDRFSAERTGGSVSTLTIQRTQQEDSAVYLCASSLYISNQPQHFGDGTRLSIL.

This rearrangement joins TRBV28 to TRBJ1-5; D gene uncertain. This CDR3 comprises 14 residues. V was shortened by 2 bases and J by 5 bases, with 10 bases between the two germline ends. Per germline, CDR1 MDHEN and CDR2 SYDVKM. CDR3 in DNA: TGTGCCAGCAGTTTACCGGGGATCTATCAGCCCCAGCATTTT. Translating gives CASSLPGIYQPQHF.

As regards this clone: One junction end disagrees with the germline gene, perhaps due to a read error. This sequence joins TRBV11-2 and TRBJ1-2, with D unclear. Germline lookup yields CDR1 SGHAT and CDR2 FQNNGV. This CDR3 spans 14 amino acids. The DNA for the CDR3 is TGTGCCAGCAGCTCATCGGCAGTCGGCTATAGCTACACCTTC. It specifies CASSSSAVGYSYTF.